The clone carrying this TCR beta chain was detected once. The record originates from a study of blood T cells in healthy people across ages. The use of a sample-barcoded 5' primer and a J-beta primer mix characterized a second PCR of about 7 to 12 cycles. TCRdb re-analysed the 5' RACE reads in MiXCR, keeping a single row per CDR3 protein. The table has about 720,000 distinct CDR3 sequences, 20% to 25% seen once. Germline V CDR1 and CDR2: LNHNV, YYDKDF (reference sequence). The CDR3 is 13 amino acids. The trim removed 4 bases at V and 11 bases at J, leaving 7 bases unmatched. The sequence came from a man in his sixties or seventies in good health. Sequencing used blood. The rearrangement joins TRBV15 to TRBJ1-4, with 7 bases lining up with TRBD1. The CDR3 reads CATSINRGEKLFF. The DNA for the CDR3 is TGTGCCACCAGCATCAACAGGGGAGAGAAACTGTTTTTT. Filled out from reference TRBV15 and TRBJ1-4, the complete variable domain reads DAMVIQNPRYQVTQFGKPVTLSCSQTLNHNVMYWYQQKSSQAPKLLFHYYDKDFNNEADTPDNFQSRRPNTSFCFLDIRSPGLGDTAMYLCATSINRGEKLFFGSGTQLSVL.